This T cell receptor beta chain was sequenced during a study of long-term antiretroviral therapy in people with HIV. Study-level results: Older ART regimens may have been in use when blood was drawn between about 2004 and 2018.

The length of the CDR3 is 16 residues. V was cut by 5 bases and J by 5 bases, with 22 bases left in between. Germline-derived CDR1 and CDR2 are SGHVS and FQNEAQ. Clinicians in the United States treated all participants with HIV. With regard to this clone: Antigen unknown.

This was the immunoSEQ v3.0 assay at survey level. Libraries were prepared by immunoSEQ multiplex PCR; TCRdb keeps only in-frame clonotypes and omits some of them. This table has 20,000 to 25,000 clones, approximately 83% appearing once. V gene TRBV7-8 combines with J gene TRBJ2-7, with a weak D call TRBD1 (6 bases). Sample: unsorted PBMCs, taken around 4.2 years after starting antiretroviral therapy. The TCR originated in a man aged 25-40 years with HIV. The CDR3 here is CASSPHWSGQGDEQYF. For the CDR3, the DNA is TGTGCCAGCAGCCCCCACTGGTCGGGACAAGGGGACGAGCAGTACTTC.